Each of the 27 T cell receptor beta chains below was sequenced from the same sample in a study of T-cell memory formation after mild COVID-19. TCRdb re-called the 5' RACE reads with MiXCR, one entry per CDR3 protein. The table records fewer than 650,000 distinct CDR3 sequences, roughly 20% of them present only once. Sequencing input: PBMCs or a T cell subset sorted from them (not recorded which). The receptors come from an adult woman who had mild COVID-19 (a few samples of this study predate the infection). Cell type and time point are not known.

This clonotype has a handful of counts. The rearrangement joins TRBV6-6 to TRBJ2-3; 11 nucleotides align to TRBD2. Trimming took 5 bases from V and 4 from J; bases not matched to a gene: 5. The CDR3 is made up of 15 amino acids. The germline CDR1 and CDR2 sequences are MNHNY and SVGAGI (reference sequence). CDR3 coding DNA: TGTGCCAGCAGTCCCCCTAGCGGGGGGCCAGATACGCAGTATTTT. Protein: CASSPPSGGPDTQYF.

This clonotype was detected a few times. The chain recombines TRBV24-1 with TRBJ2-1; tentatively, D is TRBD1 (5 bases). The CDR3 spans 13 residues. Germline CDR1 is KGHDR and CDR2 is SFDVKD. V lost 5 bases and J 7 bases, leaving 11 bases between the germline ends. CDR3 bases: TGTGCCACCAGTGCTGTCGCAGGGAATGAGCAGTTCTTC. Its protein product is CATSAVAGNEQFF.

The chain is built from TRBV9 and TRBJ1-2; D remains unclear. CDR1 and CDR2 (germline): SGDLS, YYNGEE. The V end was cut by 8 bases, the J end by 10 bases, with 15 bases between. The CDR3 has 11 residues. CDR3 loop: CARHPGRDYTF. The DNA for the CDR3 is TGTGCCAGGCACCCGGGAAGAGACTACACCTTC.

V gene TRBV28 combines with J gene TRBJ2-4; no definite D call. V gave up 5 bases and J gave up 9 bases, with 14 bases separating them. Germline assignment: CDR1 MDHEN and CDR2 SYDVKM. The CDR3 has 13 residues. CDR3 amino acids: CASSLATVAIQYF. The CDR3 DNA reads TGTGCCAGCAGTCTGGCAACCGTCGCCATTCAGTACTTC.

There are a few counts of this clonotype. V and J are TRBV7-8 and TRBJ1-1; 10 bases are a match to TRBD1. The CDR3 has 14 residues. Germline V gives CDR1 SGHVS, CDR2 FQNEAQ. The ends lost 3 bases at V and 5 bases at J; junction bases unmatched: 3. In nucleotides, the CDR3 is TGTGCCAGCAGCTTCGGACAGGGGGAGACTGAAGCTTTCTTT. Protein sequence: CASSFGQGETEAFF.

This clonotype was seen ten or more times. As DNA, the CDR3 is TGTGCCAGCAGTTACGGCAGGGGGTCTGAGACCCAGTACTTC. Its translation: CASSYGRGSETQYF. The chain recombines TRBV6-6 with TRBJ2-5; 7 positions match TRBD1. Losses at the gene ends were 2 bases for V and 5 bases for J; bases not matched to a gene: 5. The CDR3 is made up of 14 amino acids. Germline V CDR1 and CDR2: MNHNY, SVGAGI (reference sequence).

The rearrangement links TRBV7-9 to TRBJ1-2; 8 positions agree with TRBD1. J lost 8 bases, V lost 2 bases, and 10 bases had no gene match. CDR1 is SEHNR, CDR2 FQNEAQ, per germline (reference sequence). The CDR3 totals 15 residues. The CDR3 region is CASSLLPGQGDGYTF. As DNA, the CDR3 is TGTGCCAGCAGCTTATTACCCGGACAGGGTGACGGCTACACCTTC. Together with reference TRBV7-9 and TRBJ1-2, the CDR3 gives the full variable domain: DTGVSQNPRHKITKRGQNVTFRCDPISEHNRLYWYRQTLGQGPEFLTYFQNEAQLEKSRLLSDRFSAERPKGSFSTLEIQRTEQGDSAMYLCASSLLPGQGDGYTFGSGTRLTVV.

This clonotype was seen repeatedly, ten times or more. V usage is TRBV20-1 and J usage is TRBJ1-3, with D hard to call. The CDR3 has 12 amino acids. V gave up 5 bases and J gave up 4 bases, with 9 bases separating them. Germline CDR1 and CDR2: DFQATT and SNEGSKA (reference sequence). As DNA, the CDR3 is TGCAGTGCTGTCCTCTGGGGAAACACCATATATTTT. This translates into CSAVLWGNTIYF.

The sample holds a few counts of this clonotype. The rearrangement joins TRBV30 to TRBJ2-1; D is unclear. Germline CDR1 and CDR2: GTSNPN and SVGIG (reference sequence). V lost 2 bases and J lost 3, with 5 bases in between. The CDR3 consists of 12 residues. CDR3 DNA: TGTGCCTGGAGTTACGGCTACAATGAGCAGTTCTTC. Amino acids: CAWSYGYNEQFF.

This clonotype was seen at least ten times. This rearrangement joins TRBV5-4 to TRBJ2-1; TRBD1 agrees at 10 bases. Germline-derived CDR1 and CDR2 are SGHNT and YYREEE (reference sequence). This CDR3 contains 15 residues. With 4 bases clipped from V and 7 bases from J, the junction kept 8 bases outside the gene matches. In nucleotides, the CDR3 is TGTGCCAGCAGCCTCGCGACAGGGGGCGGGAATGAGCAGTTCTTC. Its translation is CASSLATGGGNEQFF.

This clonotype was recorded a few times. CDR3 sequence (DNA): TGTGCCAGCAGTTTTGGGGCGGGGACTAGTAATGAGCAGTTCTTC. Amino acid sequence: CASSFGAGTSNEQFF. This rearrangement joins TRBV12-3 or TRBV12-4 to TRBJ2-1; 8 positions agree with TRBD2. CDR3 length: 15 residues. The junction had 8 bases not matched to a gene; V was cut back by 3 bases and J by 7 bases.

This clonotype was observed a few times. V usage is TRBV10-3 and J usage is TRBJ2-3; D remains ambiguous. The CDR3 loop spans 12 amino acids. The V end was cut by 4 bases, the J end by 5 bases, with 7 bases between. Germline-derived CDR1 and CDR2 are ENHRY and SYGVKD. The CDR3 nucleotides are TGTGCCATCAGTGTCAGGCAAGATACGCAGTATTTT. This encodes CAISVRQDTQYF.

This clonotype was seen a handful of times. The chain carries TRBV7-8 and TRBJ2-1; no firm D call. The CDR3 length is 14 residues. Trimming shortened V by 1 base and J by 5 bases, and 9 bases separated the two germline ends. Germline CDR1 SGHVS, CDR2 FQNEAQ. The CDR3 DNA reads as TGTGCCAGCAGCTTAGTGTTCGGACACAATGAGCAGTTCTTC. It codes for CASSLVFGHNEQFF.

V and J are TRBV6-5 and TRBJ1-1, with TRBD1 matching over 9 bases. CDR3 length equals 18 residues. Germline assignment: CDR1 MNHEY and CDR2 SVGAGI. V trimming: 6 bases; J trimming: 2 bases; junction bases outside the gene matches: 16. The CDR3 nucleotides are TGTGCCAGCAGCAAGGACAGGGGTTCATCCACTGTAAACACTGAAGCTTTCTTT. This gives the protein CASSKDRGSSTVNTEAFF.

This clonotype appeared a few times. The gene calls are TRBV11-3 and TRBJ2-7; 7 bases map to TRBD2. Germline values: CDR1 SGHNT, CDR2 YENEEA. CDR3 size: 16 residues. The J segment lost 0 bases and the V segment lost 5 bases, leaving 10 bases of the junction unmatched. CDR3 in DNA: TGTGCCAGCAGCACCCGCAGAGCGGGGTACTCCTACGAGCAGTACTTC. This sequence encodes CASSTRRAGYSYEQYF.

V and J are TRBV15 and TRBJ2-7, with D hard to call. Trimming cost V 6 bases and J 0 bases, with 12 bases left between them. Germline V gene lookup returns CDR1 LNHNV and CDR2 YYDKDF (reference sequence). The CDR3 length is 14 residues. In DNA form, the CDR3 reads TGTGCCACCAGTTCTTCTAAGCACTCCTACGAGCAGTACTTC. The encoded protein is CATSSSKHSYEQYF.

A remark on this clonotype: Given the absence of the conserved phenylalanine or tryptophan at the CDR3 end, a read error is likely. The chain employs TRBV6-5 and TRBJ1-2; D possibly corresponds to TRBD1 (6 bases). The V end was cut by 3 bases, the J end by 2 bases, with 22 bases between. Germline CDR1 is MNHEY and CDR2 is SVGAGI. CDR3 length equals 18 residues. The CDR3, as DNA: TGTGCCAGCAGTTATAGGCCGGGAGAGCGGGGGCACAACTATGGCTACACCTTG. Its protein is CASSYRPGERGHNYGYTL.

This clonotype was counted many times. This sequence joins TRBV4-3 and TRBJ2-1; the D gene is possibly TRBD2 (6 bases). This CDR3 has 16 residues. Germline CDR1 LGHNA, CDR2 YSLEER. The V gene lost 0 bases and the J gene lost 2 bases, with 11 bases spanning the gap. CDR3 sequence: CASSQDLGEAYNEQFF. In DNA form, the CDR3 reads TGCGCCAGCAGCCAAGATCTCGGGGAGGCCTACAATGAGCAGTTCTTC.

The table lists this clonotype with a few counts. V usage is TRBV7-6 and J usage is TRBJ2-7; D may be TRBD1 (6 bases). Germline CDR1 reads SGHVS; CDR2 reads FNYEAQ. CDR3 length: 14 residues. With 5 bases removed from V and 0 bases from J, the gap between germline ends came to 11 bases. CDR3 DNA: TGTGCCAGCAGCAGAGGGGGTTTCTCCTACGAGCAGTACTTC. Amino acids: CASSRGGFSYEQYF.

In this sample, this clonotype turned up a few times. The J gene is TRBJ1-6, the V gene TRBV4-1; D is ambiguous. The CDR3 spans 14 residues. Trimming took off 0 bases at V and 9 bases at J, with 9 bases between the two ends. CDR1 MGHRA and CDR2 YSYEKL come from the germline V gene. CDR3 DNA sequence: TGCGCCAGCAGCCAAGATCTGGGCGGTTCACCCCTCCACTTT. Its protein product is CASSQDLGGSPLHF.

CDR3 nucleotide sequence: TGCGCCAGCAGCTTGGGGGCTTCCACCGGGGAGCTGTTTTTT. Amino acids: CASSLGASTGELFF. V gene TRBV5-1 combines with J gene TRBJ2-2; no reliable D call. The germline V and J ends were trimmed by 0 bases and 4 bases, with 7 bases remaining between them. Germline lookup yields CDR1 SGHRS and CDR2 YFSETQ. There are 14 residues in the CDR3.

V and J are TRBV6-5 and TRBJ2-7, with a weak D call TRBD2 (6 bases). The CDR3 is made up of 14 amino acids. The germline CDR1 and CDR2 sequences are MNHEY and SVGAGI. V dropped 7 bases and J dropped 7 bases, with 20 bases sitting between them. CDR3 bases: TGTGCCAGCAAGGGAGGCTCGCGTTGGGGGGAGCAGTACTTC. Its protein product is CASKGGSRWGEQYF.

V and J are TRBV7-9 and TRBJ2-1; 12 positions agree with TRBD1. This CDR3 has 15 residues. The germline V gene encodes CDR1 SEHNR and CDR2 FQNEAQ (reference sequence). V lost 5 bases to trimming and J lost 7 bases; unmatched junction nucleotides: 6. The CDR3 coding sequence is TGTGCCAGCAGCCCGGGACAGGGGGCTGGGAATGAGCAGTTCTTC. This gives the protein CASSPGQGAGNEQFF.

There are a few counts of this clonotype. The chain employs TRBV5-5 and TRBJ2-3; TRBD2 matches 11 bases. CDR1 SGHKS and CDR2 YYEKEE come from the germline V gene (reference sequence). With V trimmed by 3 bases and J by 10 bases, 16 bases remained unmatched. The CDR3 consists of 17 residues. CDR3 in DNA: TGTGCCAGCAGCTCCTTACCCCCAACTAGCGGGAGTAGAGCGCAGTATTTT. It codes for CASSSLPPTSGSRAQYF.

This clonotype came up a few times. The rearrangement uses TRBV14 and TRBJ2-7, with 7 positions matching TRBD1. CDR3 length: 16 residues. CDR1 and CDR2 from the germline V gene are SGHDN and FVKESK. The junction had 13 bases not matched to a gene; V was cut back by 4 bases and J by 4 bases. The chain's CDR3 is CASSPYRQGSTYEQYF. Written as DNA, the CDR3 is TGTGCCAGCAGCCCCTACAGACAGGGTTCGACTTACGAGCAGTACTTC.

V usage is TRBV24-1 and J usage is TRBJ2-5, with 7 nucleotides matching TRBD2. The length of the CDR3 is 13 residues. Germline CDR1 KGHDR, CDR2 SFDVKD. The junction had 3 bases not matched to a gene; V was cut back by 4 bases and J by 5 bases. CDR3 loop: CATSEGGVETQYF. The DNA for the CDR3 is TGTGCCACCAGTGAGGGGGGGGTGGAGACCCAGTACTTC.

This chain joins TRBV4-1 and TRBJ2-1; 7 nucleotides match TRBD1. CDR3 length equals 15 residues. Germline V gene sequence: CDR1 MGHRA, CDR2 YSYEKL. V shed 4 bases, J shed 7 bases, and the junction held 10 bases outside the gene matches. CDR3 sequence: CASSPLPGDSNEQFF. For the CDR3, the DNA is TGCGCCAGCAGCCCGCTCCCAGGGGACAGTAATGAGCAGTTCTTC.